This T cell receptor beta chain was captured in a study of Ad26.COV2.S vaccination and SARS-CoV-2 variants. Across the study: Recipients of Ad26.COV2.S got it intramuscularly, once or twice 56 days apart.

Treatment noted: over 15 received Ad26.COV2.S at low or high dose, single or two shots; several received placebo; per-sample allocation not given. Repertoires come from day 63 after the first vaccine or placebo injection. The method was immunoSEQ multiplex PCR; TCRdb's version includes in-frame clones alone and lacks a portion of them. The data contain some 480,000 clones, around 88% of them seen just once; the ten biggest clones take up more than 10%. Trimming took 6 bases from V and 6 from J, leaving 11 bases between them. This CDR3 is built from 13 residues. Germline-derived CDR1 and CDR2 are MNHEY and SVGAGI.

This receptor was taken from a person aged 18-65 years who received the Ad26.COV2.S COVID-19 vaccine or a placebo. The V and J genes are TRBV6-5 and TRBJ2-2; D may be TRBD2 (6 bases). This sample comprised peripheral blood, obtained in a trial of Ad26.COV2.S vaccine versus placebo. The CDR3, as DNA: TGTGCCAGCAGGGGAGGACACGCCGGGGAGCTGTTTTTT. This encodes CASRGGHAGELFF.